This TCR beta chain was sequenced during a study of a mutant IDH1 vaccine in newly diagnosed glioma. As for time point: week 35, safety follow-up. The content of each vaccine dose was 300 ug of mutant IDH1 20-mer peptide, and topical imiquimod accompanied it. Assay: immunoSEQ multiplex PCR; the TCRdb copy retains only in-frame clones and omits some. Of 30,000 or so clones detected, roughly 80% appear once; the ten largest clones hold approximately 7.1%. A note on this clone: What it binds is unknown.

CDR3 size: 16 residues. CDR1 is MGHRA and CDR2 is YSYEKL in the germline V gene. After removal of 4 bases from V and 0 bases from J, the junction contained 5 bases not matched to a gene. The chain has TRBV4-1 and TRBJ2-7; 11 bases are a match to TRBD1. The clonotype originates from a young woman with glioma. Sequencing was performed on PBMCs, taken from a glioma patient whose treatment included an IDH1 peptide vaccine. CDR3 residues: CASSPWDRGSSYEQYF. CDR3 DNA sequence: TGCGCCAGCAGCCCCTGGGACAGGGGGAGCTCCTACGAGCAGTACTTC.